These T cell receptor beta chains were read from a single sample in a study of shared clonotypes between healthy human individuals. The data were produced by immunoSEQ multiplex PCR, yet TCRdb's version contains in-frame clones alone and is incomplete. The sample yields fewer than 650,000 clones, 75% to 85% seen once. Sequenced: PBMCs. These TCRs come from a woman in her 40s in good health. Some clones in this sample may be carry-over from other donors' samples. The CDR3 runs from the conserved cysteine through the conserved F or W. The order of the fields is D gene, J gene, clone size, V gene, CDR3 DNA, CDR3 protein. D genes are given only for firm matches. For some rows the clone size is stated as once, few or many, or as a class when expanded; others skip it.

D gene: .; J gene: TRBJ2-1; clone size: once; V gene: TRBV5-1; CDR3 DNA: TGCGCCAGCAGCTTGGATTTCGGGGGCTACAATGAGCAGTTCTTC; CDR3 protein: CASSLDFGGYNEQFF
D gene: .; J gene: TRBJ2-1; clone size: few; V gene: TRBV5-4; CDR3 DNA: TGTGCCAGCAGCTTGGATCGGAGTTCGGATGAGCAGTTCTTC; CDR3 protein: CASSLDRSSDEQFF
D gene: TRBD1; J gene: TRBJ1-1; clone size: .; V gene: TRBV19; CDR3 DNA: TGTGCCAGTAGTATAGAAGACAGGGGGAACACTGAAGCTTTCTTT; CDR3 protein: CASSIEDRGNTEAFF
D gene: .; J gene: TRBJ2-2; clone size: .; V gene: TRBV19; CDR3 DNA: TGTGCCAGTAGTATATGGGAAACCGGGGAGCTGTTTTTT; CDR3 protein: CASSIWETGELFF
D gene: .; J gene: TRBJ2-1; clone size: .; V gene: TRBV11-2; CDR3 DNA: TGTGCCAGCAGCTTTTTCTACGGCTCCTACAATGAGCAGTTCTTC; CDR3 protein: CASSFFYGSYNEQFF
D gene: .; J gene: TRBJ1-3; clone size: .; V gene: TRBV30; CDR3 DNA: TGTGCCTGGACTCGAGGGCCTGGAAACACCATATATTTT; CDR3 protein: CAWTRGPGNTIYF
D gene: .; J gene: TRBJ2-7; clone size: .; V gene: TRBV7-6; CDR3 DNA: TGTGCCAGCAGCTTAAATAGGGTCTACGAGCAGTACTTC; CDR3 protein: CASSLNRVYEQYF
D gene: .; J gene: TRBJ2-1; clone size: many; V gene: TRBV6-1; CDR3 DNA: TGTGCCAGCAGTGACTCCGTTAGGGTGAATGAGCAGTTCTTC; CDR3 protein: CASSDSVRVNEQFF
D gene: .; J gene: TRBJ1-1; clone size: .; V gene: TRBV11-1; CDR3 DNA: TGTGCCAGCGGCAAGATGAACACTGAAGCTTTCTTT; CDR3 protein: CASGKMNTEAFF
D gene: TRBD2; J gene: TRBJ2-5; clone size: .; V gene: TRBV5-4; CDR3 DNA: TGTGCCAGCAGCGTGGGACTAGGGCTCGGAGAGACCCAGTACTTC; CDR3 protein: CASSVGLGLGETQYF
D gene: .; J gene: TRBJ1-2; clone size: .; V gene: TRBV28; CDR3 DNA: TGTGCCCTCCGAGGCAGGGGTGCCCCTAACTATGGCTACACCTTC; CDR3 protein: CALRGRGAPNYGYTF
D gene: .; J gene: TRBJ2-1; clone size: .; V gene: TRBV9; CDR3 DNA: TGTGCCAGCAGCGTAGTCTCAGCCAGCTCCTACAATGAGCAGTTCTTC; CDR3 protein: CASSVVSASSYNEQFF